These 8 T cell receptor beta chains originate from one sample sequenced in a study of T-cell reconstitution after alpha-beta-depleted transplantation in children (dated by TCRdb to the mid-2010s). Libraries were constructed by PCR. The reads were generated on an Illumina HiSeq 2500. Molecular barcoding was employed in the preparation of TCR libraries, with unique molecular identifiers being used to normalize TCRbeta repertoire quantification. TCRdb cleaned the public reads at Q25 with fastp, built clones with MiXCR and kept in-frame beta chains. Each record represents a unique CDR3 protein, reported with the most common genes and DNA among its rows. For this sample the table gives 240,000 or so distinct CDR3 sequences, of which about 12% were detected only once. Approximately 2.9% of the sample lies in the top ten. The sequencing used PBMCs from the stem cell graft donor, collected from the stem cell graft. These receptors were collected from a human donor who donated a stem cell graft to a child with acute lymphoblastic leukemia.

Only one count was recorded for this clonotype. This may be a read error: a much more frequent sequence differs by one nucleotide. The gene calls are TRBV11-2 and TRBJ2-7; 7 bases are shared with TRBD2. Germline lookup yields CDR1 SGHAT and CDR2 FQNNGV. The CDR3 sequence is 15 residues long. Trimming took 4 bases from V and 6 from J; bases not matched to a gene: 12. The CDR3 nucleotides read TGTGCCAGCAGCTCAAACGCCCCTTCGGGGGGCGAGCAGTACTTC. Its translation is CASSSNAPSGGEQYF. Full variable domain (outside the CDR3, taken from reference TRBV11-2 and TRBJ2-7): EAGVAQSPRYKIIEKRQSVAFWCNPISGHATLYWYQQILGQGPKLLIQFQNNGVVDDSQLPKDRFSAERLKGVDSTLKIQPAKLEDSAVYLCASSSNAPSGGEQYFGPGTRLTVT.

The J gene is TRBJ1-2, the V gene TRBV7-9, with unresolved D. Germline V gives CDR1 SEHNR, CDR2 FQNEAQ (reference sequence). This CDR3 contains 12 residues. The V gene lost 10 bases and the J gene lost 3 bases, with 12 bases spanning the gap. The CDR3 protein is CAIPWRDYGYTF. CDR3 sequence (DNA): TGTGCCATCCCGTGGCGCGACTATGGCTACACCTTC.

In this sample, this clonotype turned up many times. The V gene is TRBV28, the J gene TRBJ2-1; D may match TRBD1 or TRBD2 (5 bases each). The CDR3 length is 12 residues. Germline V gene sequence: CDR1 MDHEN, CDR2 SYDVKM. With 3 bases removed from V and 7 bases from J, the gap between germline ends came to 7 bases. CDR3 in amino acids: CASSLWGNEQFF. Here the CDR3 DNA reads TGTGCCAGCAGTTTGTGGGGGAATGAGCAGTTCTTC.

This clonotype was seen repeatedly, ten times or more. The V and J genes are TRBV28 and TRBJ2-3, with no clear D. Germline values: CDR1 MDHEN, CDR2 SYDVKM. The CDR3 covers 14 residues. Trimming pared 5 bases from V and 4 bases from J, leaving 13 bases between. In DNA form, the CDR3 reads TGTGCCAGCAGTCCATATATACGGGCAGATACGCAGTATTTT. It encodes CASSPYIRADTQYF.

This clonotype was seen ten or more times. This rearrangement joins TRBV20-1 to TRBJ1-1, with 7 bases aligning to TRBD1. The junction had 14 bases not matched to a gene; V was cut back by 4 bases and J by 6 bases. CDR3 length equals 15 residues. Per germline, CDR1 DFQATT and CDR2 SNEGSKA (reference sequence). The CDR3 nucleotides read TGCAGTGCTACTCCACTGCAGGGGGGGAAGGCTGAAGCTTTCTTT. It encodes CSATPLQGGKAEAFF.

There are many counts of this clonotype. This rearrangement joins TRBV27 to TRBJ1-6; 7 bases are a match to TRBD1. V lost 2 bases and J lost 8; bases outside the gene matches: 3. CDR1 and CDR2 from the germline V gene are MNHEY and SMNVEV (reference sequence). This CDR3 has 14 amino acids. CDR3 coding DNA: TGTGCCAGCAGTTTAACAGGGGTGGATTCACCCCTCCACTTT. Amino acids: CASSLTGVDSPLHF.

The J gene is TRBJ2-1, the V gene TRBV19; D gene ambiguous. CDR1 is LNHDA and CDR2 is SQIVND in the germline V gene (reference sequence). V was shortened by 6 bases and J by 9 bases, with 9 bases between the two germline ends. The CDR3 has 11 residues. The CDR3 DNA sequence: TGTGCCAGTAGAGGTAGCACTGAGCAGTTCTTC. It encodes CASRGSTEQFF.

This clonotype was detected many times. CDR3 coding DNA: TGTGCCAGCAGTTTAGAGGGAGGGGAAAACACCGGGGAGCTGTTTTTT. It codes for CASSLEGGENTGELFF. V is TRBV12-3 or TRBV12-4 and J is TRBJ2-2; 7 bases are shared with TRBD2. The CDR3 totals 16 residues. Trimming cost V 1 base and J 2 bases; bases outside gene matches: 4.